Given below is one T cell receptor beta chain in context. Its matching antigen is unknown. The germline V gene encodes CDR1 SGHTA and CDR2 FQGTGA. The CDR3 contains 15 residues. V shed 2 bases and J 6 bases; nucleotides not matched to a gene: 5. This sample was included in a study of cytomegalovirus exposure and HLA in healthy donors. The PCR made use of 60 Vbeta and 13 Jbeta primers. The method was immunoSEQ multiplex PCR; TCRdb's version includes in-frame clones alone and lacks a portion of them. The data contain 150,000 to 200,000 clones, about 78% of them singletons. Study-level findings and limits: It was reported that TCR beta sequences correctly inferred the HLA-A and HLA-B alleles for most subjects. Some TCR beta chains (164 of them) were listed as cytomegalovirus-associated. Association of a missense DCLRE1C variant with TCR beta V- and J-gene trimming was reported in a later analysis.

V and J are TRBV7-3 and TRBJ2-2, with 8 positions matching TRBD1. The sequence came from a male donor in good health and CMV-seronegative. Material: PBMCs. CDR3 sequence: CASSLGQGASGELFF. DNA of the CDR3: TGTGCCAGCAGCTTAGGGCAGGGGGCATCCGGGGAGCTGTTTTTT.